This T cell receptor beta chain was recovered during a study of type 1 regulatory T cells. The overall study: T-allo10 is an in vitro-generated, Tr1-enriched CD4 T cell product specific for alloantigen.

TCRdb fed the reads into MiXCR, producing one record per CDR3 protein. This sample yields 25,000 or so distinct CDR3 sequences, of which approximately 72% are seen a single time; roughly an eighth belongs to the top ten. The graft donor-derived T-allo10 cells reportedly recognize host alloantigens, are anergic, and suppress alloantigen-specifically. Worth noting for this clonotype: As yet, its antigen is unknown.

Trimming removed 1 base at V and 8 bases at J, with 18 bases between. CDR1 and CDR2 (germline): SGHRS, YFSETQ. The CDR3 has 15 residues. The TCR comes from a human donor in good health. The sequenced sample was cultured T cells, either the whole culture or a sorted T cell fraction (not recorded which). Noted subset: Tr1-enriched cell product generated in vitro against host alloantigens. The V call is TRBV5-1, the J call TRBJ1-1; D not resolved. The CDR3 region has the DNA TGCGCCAGCAGCTTGTCGGCAGGCGGGTCCGTAGAAGCTTTCTTT. This codes for CASSLSAGGSVEAFF.